This T cell receptor (beta chain) was recovered during a study of T-cell memory formation after mild COVID-19. Study as a whole: The study found TCR clusters largely donor specific.

Note on this clonotype: What it binds is unknown.

Germline CDR1 reads MNHEY; CDR2 reads SVGAGI. The CDR3 spans 16 residues. The ends lost 6 bases at V and 7 bases at J; junction bases unmatched: 12. The study's findings and limits: Within pre-infection memory, some responding clones were found, suggesting cross-reactive memory joined. Clones contracting day 15 to 85 were balanced CD4/CD8; later expanders leaned CD4+.

cDNA libraries for TCR alpha and TCR beta, carrying sample barcodes and UMIs, came from 5'RACE with constant-segment primers. TCRdb ran MiXCR on the 5' RACE reads and lists one entry per CDR3 protein. The table lists 40,000 to 45,000 distinct CDR3 sequences, about 7.3% of them singletons. The clonotype was recovered from a young man who had mild COVID-19 (a few samples of this study predate the infection). Cell type and time point are not known. The gene calls are TRBV6-5 and TRBJ2-2; 9 bases map to TRBD1. The material sequenced was PBMCs or a T cell subset sorted from them (not recorded which). The CDR3 nucleotides are TGTGCCAGCAGGCTTTTCCCGGGACAGGGTAACGGGGAGCTGTTTTTT. Its translation is CASRLFPGQGNGELFF.